The TCR beta chain under discussion was sequenced for a study of cytomegalovirus exposure and HLA in healthy donors (dated by TCRdb to 2015 to 2018). Turning to the overall study: The approximately 710 repertoires of the first cohort and the 95 to 150 validation repertoires were produced on the same platform, according to a later analysis. To predict cytomegalovirus infection status, the study combined high-throughput TCR immunosequencing, statistical association of individual TCRs with disease status, and machine learning. Along with the roughly 670-subject first cohort, a separate validation cohort of 120 different subjects was used. The study aimed to test whether signatures of past pathogen exposure could be identified by cataloging public T cell receptors.

Separate from the approximately 690-subject first cohort, the validation cohort of about 110 subjects was the group to which the donors belonged. The paper's findings and limits, for the study overall: In vitro tests confirmed that a few of the cytomegalovirus-associated TCR beta chains recognize cytomegalovirus antigens. The study listed 164 TCR beta chains as associated with cytomegalovirus. Most TCR sequences were seen in very few donors, while some public TCRs were found in many individuals. All 120 or so repertoires were used to score co-occurrence in the validation cohort in a later analysis, because that analysis had no HLA typing for the cohort. A later analysis found that TCRs clustered in the first cohort also tended to co-occur in the 120 validation repertoires, with approximately 95% of cluster scores above 0. The authors suggested that the approach could potentially be extended to other disease states and immunological phenotypes. In both the original and validation cohorts, the classifier was reported to diagnose cytomegalovirus status with high specificity and sensitivity.

Per the germline V gene, SQVTM is the CDR1 and ANQGSEA is the CDR2. From the cysteine through the phenylalanine, the CDR3 covers 12 amino acids. CDR3 DNA is the only sequence kept; it has 36 bases, read in frame from the first base. V drops 8 bases and J drops 11 bases, leaving 18 bases in between. Of note for this clone: The specificity of this receptor is unknown. Per-base quality was not reported, and no clone a single base away is much larger than it.

Receptor libraries were prepared by the immunoSEQ multiplex PCR assay. In the authors' own workflow: A statistical classification framework was built for diagnosing cytomegalovirus status from the catalog of TCR beta chain sequences. Held by TCRdb, this immuneACCESS table contains in-frame sequences only and omits some clones. Under half of the omission traces to an unresolved V gene where checked; the cause of the rest is unknown. V and J calls and clone size are copied from that table; D and trimming were computed from the DNA. For this sample the table gives around 140,000 clones, of which about 95% were detected only once. The ten largest clones take up less than 2% of the sample.

The sequence was obtained from a man aged 18 to 29 in good health and CMV-seropositive. The specimen sequenced was PBMCs. The chain is made from TRBV29-1 and TRBJ1-4; the D gene is not confidently resolved. The DNA reads TGCAGCTCGCAAGCCCCATCGGGGAAACTGTTTTTT. Translation gives CSSQAPSGKLFF.